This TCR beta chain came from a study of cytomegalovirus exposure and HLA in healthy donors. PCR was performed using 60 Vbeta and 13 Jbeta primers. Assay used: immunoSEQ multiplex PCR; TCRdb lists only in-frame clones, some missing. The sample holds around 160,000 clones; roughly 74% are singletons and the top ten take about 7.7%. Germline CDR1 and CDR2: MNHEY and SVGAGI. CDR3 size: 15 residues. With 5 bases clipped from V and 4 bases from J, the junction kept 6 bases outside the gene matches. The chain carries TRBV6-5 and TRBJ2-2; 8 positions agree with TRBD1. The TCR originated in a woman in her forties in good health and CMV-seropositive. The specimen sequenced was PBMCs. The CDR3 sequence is CASSRDRGLTGELFF. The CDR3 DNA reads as TGTGCCAGCAGTAGAGACAGGGGCCTCACCGGGGAGCTGTTTTTT.